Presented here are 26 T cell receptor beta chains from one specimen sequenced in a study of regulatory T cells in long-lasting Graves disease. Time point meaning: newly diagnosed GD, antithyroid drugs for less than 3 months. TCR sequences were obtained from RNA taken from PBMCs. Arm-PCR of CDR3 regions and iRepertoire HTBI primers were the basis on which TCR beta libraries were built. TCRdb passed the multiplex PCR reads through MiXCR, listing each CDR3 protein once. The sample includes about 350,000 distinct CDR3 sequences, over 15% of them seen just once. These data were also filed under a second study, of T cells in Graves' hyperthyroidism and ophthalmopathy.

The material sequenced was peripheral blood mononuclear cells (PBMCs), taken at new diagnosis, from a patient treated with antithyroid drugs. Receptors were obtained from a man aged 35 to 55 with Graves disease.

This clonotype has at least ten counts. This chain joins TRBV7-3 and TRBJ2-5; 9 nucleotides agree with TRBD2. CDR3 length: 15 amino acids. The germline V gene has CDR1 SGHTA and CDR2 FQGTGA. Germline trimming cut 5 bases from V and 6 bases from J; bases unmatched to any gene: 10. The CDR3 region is CASSPLAGGRKTQYF. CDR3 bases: TGTGCCAGCAGCCCCCTGGCGGGGGGGCGGAAGACCCAGTACTTC.

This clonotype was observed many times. CDR3 protein: CASKKVRFLHEQYF. The CDR3, as DNA: TGCGCCAGCAAGAAAGTAAGGTTTCTGCACGAGCAGTACTTC. The chain has TRBV10-2 and TRBJ2-7, with unresolved D. Deletions cut 7 bases from V and 5 bases from J, with 18 bases between. The CDR3 sequence is 14 residues long. The germline V gene has CDR1 WSHSY and CDR2 SAAADI.

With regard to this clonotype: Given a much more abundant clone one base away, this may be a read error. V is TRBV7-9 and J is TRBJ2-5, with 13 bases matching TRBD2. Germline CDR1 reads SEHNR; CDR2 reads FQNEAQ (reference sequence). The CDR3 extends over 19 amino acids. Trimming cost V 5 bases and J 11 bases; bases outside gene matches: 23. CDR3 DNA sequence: TGTGCCAGCAGCCACGGACTAGCGGGGGACTCTAGCTCCTACAATGAGCAGTACTTC. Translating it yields CASSHGLAGDSSSYNEQYF.

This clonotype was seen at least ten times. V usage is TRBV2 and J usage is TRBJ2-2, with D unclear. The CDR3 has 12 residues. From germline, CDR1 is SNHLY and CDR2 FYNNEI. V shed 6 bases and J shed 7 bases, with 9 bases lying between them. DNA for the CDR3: TGTGCCAGCAGCCCCTGGGGCGGGGAGCTGTTTTTT. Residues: CASSPWGGELFF.

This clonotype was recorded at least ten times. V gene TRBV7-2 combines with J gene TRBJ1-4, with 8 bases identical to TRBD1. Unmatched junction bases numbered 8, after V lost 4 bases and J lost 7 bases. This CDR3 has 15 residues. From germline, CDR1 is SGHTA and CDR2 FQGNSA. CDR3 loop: CASSWATGVAEKLFF. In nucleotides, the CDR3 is TGTGCCAGCAGCTGGGCGACAGGGGTCGCTGAAAAACTGTTTTTT. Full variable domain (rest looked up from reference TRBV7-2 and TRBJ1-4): GAGVSQSPSNKVTEKGKDVELRCDPISGHTALYWYRQSLGQGLEFLIYFQGNSAPDKSGLPSDRFSAERTGGSVSTLTIQRTQQEDSAVYLCASSWATGVAEKLFFGSGTQLSVL.

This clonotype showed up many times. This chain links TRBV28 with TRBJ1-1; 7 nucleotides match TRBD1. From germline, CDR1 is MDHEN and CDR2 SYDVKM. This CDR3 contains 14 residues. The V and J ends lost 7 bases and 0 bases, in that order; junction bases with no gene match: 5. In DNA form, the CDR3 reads TGTGCCAGCACCCCAGGGGGACTGAACACTGAAGCTTTCTTT. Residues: CASTPGGLNTEAFF. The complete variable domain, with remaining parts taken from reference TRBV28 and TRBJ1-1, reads DVKVTQSSRYLVKRTGEKVFLECVQDMDHENMFWYRQDPGLGLRLIYFSYDVKMKEKGDIPEGYSVSREKKERFSLILESASTNQTSMYLCASTPGGLNTEAFFGQGTRLTVV.

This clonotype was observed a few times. CDR3 sequence: CASSFGTGEGGYTF. In DNA, the CDR3 is TGTGCCAGCAGCTTCGGGACAGGGGAAGGCGGCTACACCTTC. This rearrangement joins TRBV5-6 to TRBJ1-2; 10 bases fit TRBD1. Germline CDR1 reads SGHDT; CDR2 reads YYEEEE. The CDR3 spans 14 residues. J gave up 8 bases and V 2 bases, and 6 bases lay outside the gene matches.

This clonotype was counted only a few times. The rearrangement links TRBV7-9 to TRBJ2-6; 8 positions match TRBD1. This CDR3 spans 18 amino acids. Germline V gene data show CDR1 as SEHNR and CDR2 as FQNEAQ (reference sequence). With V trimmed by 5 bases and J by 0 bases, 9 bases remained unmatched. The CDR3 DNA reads TGTGCCAGCAGCAGCCTGGGGACAGGACTCTCTGGGGCCAACGTCCTGACTTTC. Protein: CASSSLGTGLSGANVLTF.

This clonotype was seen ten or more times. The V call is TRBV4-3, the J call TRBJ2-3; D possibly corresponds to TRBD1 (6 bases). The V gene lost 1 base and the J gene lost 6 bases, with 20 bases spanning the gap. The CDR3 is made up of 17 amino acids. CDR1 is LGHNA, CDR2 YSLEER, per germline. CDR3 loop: CASSQGGPERRIDTQYF. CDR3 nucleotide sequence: TGCGCCAGCAGCCAAGGGGGGCCCGAGAGGAGAATTGATACGCAGTATTTT.

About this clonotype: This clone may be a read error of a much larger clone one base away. CDR3 in amino acids: CASSLEVAIYF. The CDR3 DNA follows: TGTGCCAGCAGCTTGGAGGTTGCCATATATTTT. The chain uses TRBV11-3 and TRBJ1-3, with D unclear. V was pared by 3 bases and J by 11 bases, with 8 bases between. The CDR3 consists of 11 residues. Per the germline V gene, CDR1 is SGHNT and CDR2 is YENEEA.

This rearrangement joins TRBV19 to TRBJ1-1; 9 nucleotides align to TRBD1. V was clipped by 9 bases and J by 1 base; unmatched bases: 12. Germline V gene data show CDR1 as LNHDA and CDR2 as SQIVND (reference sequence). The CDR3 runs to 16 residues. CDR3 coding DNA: TGTGCCAGCCTCCGGGACAGGGTTGCCCCGAACACTGAAGCTTTCTTT. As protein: CASLRDRVAPNTEAFF.

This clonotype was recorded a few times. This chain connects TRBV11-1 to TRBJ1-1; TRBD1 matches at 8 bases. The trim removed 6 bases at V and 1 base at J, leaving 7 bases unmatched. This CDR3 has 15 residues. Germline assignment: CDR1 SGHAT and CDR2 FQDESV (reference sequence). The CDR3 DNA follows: TGTGCCAGCAGACCTGCTGACAGGGGGAACACTGAAGCTTTCTTT. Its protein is CASRPADRGNTEAFF.

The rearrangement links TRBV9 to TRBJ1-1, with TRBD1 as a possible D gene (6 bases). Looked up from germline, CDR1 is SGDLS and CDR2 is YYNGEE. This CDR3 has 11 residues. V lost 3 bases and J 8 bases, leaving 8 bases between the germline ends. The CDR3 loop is CASSEGGEAFF. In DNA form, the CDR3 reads TGTGCCAGCAGCGAGGGGGGGGAAGCTTTCTTT.

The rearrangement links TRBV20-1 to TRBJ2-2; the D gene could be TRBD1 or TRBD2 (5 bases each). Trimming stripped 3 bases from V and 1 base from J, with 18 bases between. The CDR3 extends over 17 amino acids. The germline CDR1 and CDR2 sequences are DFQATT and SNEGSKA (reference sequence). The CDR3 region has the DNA TGCAGTGCTAGTCCCATGTCGGGGACGGTGAACACCGGGGAGCTGTTTTTT. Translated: CSASPMSGTVNTGELFF.

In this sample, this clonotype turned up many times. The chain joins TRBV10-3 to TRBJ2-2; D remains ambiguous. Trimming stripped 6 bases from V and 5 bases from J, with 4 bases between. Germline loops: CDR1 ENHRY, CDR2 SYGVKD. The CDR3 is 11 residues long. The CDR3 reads CAIRGTGELFF. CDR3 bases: TGTGCCATCAGGGGGACCGGGGAGCTGTTTTTT.

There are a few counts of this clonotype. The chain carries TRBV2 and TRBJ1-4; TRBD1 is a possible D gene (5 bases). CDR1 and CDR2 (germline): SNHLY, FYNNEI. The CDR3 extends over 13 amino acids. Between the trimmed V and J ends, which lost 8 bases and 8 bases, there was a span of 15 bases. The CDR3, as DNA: TGTGCCAGCGGGGGGGTTGGGGGAGAAAAACTGTTTTTT. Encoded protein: CASGGVGGEKLFF.

The chain's CDR3 is CAISESGDGYTF. The CDR3 DNA reads as TGTGCCATCAGTGAATCCGGGGATGGCTACACCTTC. V gene TRBV10-3 combines with J gene TRBJ1-2; D is ambiguous. The V end was cut by 3 bases, the J end by 6 bases, with 8 bases between. The length of the CDR3 is 12 residues. CDR1 is ENHRY, CDR2 SYGVKD, per germline.

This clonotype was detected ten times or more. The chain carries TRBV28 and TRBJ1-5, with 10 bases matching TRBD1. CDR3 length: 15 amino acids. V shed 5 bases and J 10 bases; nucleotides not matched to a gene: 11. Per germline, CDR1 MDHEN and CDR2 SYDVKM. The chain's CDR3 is CASSGGTGVGRPQHF. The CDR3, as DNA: TGTGCCAGCAGTGGGGGGACAGGGGTCGGCCGACCCCAGCATTTT. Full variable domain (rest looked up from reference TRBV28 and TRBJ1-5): DVKVTQSSRYLVKRTGEKVFLECVQDMDHENMFWYRQDPGLGLRLIYFSYDVKMKEKGDIPEGYSVSREKKERFSLILESASTNQTSMYLCASSGGTGVGRPQHFGDGTRLSIL.

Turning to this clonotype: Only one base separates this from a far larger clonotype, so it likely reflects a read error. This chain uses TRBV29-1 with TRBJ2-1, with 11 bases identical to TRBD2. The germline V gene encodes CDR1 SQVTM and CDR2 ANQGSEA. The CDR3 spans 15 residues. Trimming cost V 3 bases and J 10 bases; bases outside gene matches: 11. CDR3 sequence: CSVETSGVSSYEQFF. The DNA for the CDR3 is TGCAGCGTTGAGACTAGCGGGGTTAGCTCCTACGAGCAGTTCTTC.

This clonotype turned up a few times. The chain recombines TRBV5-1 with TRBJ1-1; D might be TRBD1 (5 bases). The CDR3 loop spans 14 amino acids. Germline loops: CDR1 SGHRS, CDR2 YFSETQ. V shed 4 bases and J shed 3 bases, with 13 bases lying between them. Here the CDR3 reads CASSLDAGDTEAFF. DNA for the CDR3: TGCGCCAGCAGCCTTGACGCGGGGGACACTGAAGCTTTCTTT.

CDR3 sequence reads: CASSPRRDGETQYF. The CDR3 region has the DNA TGTGCCAGCTCACCACGAAGGGATGGAGAGACCCAGTACTTC. V is TRBV18 and J is TRBJ2-5; D call uncertain. The CDR3 extends over 14 amino acids. The germline V gene has CDR1 KGHSH and CDR2 LQKENI. Trimming left V 1 base short and J 4 bases short, with 10 bases between.

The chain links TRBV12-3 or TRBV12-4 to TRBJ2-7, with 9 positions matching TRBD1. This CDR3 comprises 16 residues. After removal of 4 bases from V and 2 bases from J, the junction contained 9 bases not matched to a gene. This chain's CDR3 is CASSSGTGTGTYEQYF. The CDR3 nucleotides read TGTGCCAGCAGTTCGGGAACCGGGACAGGGACCTACGAGCAGTACTTC.

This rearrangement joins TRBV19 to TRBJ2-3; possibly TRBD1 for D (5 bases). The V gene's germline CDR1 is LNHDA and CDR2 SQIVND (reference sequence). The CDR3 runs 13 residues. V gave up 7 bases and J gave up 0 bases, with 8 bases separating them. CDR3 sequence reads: CASIDRSTDTQYF. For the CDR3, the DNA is TGTGCCAGTATAGACAGAAGCACAGATACGCAGTATTTT.

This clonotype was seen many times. The CDR3, as DNA: TGTGCCAGCAGTTACTCAGGAGTTGTCGGCTCTGGGGCCAACGTCCTGACTTTC. Protein sequence: CASSYSGVVGSGANVLTF. V and J are TRBV6-5 and TRBJ2-6; D is unclear. Trimming cost V 0 bases and J 0 bases, with 12 bases left between them. CDR1 is MNHEY, CDR2 SVGAGI, per germline. The CDR3 loop spans 18 amino acids.

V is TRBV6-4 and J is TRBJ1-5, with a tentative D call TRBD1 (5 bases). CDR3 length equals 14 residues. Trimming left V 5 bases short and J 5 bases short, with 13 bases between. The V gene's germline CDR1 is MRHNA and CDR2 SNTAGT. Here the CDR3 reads CASSSGRLDQPQHF. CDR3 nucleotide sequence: TGTGCCAGCAGTTCGGGGCGGCTCGATCAGCCCCAGCATTTT.

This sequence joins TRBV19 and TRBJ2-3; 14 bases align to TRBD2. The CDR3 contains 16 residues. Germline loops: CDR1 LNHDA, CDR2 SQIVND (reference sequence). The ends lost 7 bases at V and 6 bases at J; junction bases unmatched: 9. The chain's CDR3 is CASKGLAGGPRDTQYF. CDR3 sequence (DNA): TGTGCCAGTAAAGGACTAGCGGGGGGTCCCAGGGATACGCAGTATTTT.